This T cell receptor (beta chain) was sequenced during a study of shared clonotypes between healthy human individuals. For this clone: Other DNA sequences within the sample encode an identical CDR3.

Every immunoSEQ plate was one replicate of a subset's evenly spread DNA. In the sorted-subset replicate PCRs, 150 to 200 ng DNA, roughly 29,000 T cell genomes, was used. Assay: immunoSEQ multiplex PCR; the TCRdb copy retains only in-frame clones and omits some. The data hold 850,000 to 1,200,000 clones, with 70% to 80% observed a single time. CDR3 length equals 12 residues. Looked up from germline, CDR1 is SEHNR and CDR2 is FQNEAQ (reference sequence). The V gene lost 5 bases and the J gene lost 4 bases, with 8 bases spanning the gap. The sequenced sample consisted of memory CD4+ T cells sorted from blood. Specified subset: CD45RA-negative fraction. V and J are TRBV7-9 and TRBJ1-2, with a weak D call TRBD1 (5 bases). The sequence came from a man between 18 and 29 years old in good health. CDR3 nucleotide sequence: TGTGCCAGCAGCCGGGACGGCTATGGCTACACCTTC. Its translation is CASSRDGYGYTF.